The clone carrying this TCR beta chain was counted at least ten times. Antigen unknown. The sample is drawn from a study of breast tumors, draining lymph nodes, adjacent tissues. Study-level points and caveats: Tumor T cell lymph node origin was a supported hypothesis, not proven. Luminal-like breast cancer showed significantly higher tumor–nontumor repertoire similarity than basal-like. The data were judged consistent with most tumor T cells coming from lymph node and expanding in tumor. Tumors had less TCR diversity than lymph nodes, more than nontumor tissue.

In germline, CDR1 is GTSNPN, CDR2 SVGIG (reference sequence). The length of the CDR3 is 14 residues. V was trimmed by 1 base and J by 4 bases, leaving 14 bases between them. The lymph nodes were axillary draining lymph nodes from breast cancer patients. A single record per CDR3 protein comes from TCRdb applying MiXCR to the multiplex PCR reads. The sample has roughly 120,000 distinct CDR3 sequences, 20% seen once; the top ten hold around 3.5%. The sequence was obtained from a female donor with breast cancer. Some clones in this sample may be carry-over from other donors' samples. What was sequenced was axillary lymph node tissue. The chain is built from TRBV30 and TRBJ2-7; weak D call: TRBD1 (5 bases). The CDR3 DNA follows: TGTGCCTGGAGTGGGGGCTCCCCTGGTTACGAGCAGTACTTC. Amino acid sequence: CAWSGGSPGYEQYF.